A single sample is the source of the 28 T cell receptor beta chains below, sequenced in a study of blood T cell repertoires in COVID-19. Libraries were prepared by immunoSEQ multiplex PCR; TCRdb keeps only in-frame clonotypes and omits some of them. The sample has about 110,000 clones, 71% seen once; the top ten hold less than 2%. The sequencing input was peripheral blood. The origin of the receptors is a woman in her 40s with acute or convalescent COVID-19.

This chain joins TRBV5-1 and TRBJ2-1; 10 bases match TRBD2. This CDR3 has 16 residues. V was pared by 0 bases and J by 8 bases, with 8 bases of the junction left unmatched. The germline V gene has CDR1 SGHRS and CDR2 YFSETQ. CDR3 coding DNA: TGCGCCAGCAGCTTGGAACAGCGGGGGGGCCTGGATGAGCAGTTCTTC. Protein sequence: CASSLEQRGGLDEQFF.

This clone has just a few counts. The J gene is TRBJ2-7, the V gene TRBV7-8; D call uncertain. The CDR3 extends over 14 amino acids. The V and J ends lost 1 base and 4 bases respectively, with 11 bases between them. Germline V lookup: CDR1 SGHVS, CDR2 FQNEAQ. The CDR3 loop is CASSLDLAQYEQYF. The CDR3 DNA reads TGTGCCAGCAGCTTAGACCTTGCTCAGTACGAGCAGTACTTC.

The chain links TRBV5-1 to TRBJ2-7, with D possibly being TRBD1 (5 bases). Germline values: CDR1 SGHRS, CDR2 YFSETQ. CDR3 length equals 15 residues. Trimming left V 4 bases short and J 1 base short, with 15 bases between. The DNA of the CDR3 is TGCGCCAGCAGCAATAGGCCCCAGGGTTCCTACGAGCAGTACTTC. It codes for CASSNRPQGSYEQYF.

The V gene is TRBV10-3, the J gene TRBJ1-6, with TRBD1 as a possible D gene (5 bases). The CDR3 sequence is 13 residues long. CDR1 is ENHRY, CDR2 SYGVKD, per germline. The ends were cut back, 6 bases at V and 8 bases at J, with 11 bases in the middle. The DNA of the CDR3 is TGTGCCATCAGCCAGGGTGCAGATTCACCCCTCCACTTT. This gives the protein CAISQGADSPLHF.

V gene TRBV7-6 combines with J gene TRBJ2-7, with 8 bases matching TRBD1. This CDR3 contains 16 residues. V lost 0 bases to trimming and J lost 1 base; unmatched junction nucleotides: 5. Germline values: CDR1 SGHVS, CDR2 FNYEAQ. The CDR3 DNA reads TGTGCCAGCAGCTTAGCGAGCTGGGACAGGTCCTACGAGCAGTACTTC. Its protein is CASSLASWDRSYEQYF. Full variable domain (remainder filled in from reference TRBV7-6 and TRBJ2-7): GAGVSQSPRYKVTKRGQDVALRCDPISGHVSLYWYRQALGQGPEFLTYFNYEAQQDKSGLPNDRFSAERPEGSISTLTIQRTEQRDSAMYRCASSLASWDRSYEQYFGPGTRLTVT.

Only one count was recorded for this clone. J is TRBJ2-7 and V is TRBV6-5; TRBD1 aligns across 10 bases. V lost 6 bases, J lost 3 bases, and 8 bases stayed unmatched. This CDR3 has 15 amino acids. Germline V gene data show CDR1 as MNHEY and CDR2 as SVGAGI. The CDR3 DNA is TGTGCCAGCAGACCCCCGGGACAGGGGATCTACGAGCAGTACTTC. Translating gives CASRPPGQGIYEQYF.

The sample holds a few counts of this clone. V is TRBV19 and J is TRBJ1-2, with unresolved D. The CDR3 has 16 residues. V lost 0 bases and J 8 bases, leaving 19 bases between the germline ends. Germline CDR1 LNHDA, CDR2 SQIVND (reference sequence). The CDR3 DNA is TGTGCCAGTAGTATAGAAGGCAACAGCCCTGGAAGCGGCTACACCTTC. Its translation is CASSIEGNSPGSGYTF. Drawing the rest from reference TRBV19 and TRBJ1-2, the complete variable domain is DGGITQSPKYLFRKEGQNVTLSCEQNLNHDAMYWYRQDPGQGLRLIYYSQIVNDFQKGDIAEGYSVSREKKESFPLTVTSAQKNPTAFYLCASSIEGNSPGSGYTFGSGTRLTVV.

This sequence joins TRBV5-4 and TRBJ2-7; the D gene is possibly TRBD2 (5 bases). CDR1 SGHNT and CDR2 YYREEE come from the germline V gene (reference sequence). CDR3 length: 13 residues. V was clipped by 3 bases and J by 6 bases, with 13 bases between them. The CDR3 here is CASSSGNFGEQYF. In DNA, the CDR3 is TGTGCCAGCAGCTCGGGGAATTTTGGCGAGCAGTACTTC.

The chain carries TRBV4-2 and TRBJ1-2; D might be TRBD1 (5 bases). CDR3 length: 17 residues. The germline V gene encodes CDR1 LGHNA and CDR2 YNFKEQ. Trimming stripped 4 bases from V and 3 bases from J, with 21 bases between. The CDR3 bases are TGTGCCAGCAGCCGCTCCTGGGGCAGGGCGGGGGACTATGGCTACACCTTC. It is translated as CASSRSWGRAGDYGYTF.

The chain carries TRBV16 and TRBJ2-1; TRBD2 might be the D (6 bases). This CDR3 has 15 residues. The ends were cut back, 2 bases at V and 0 bases at J, with 8 bases in the middle. The germline V gene encodes CDR1 KGHSY and CDR2 FQNENV. CDR3 protein: CASSQRGSSYNEQFF. The CDR3 DNA reads as TGTGCCAGCAGCCAACGGGGGAGCTCCTACAATGAGCAGTTCTTC.

The rearrangement links TRBV9 to TRBJ2-5; possibly TRBD1 for D (5 bases). Deletions cut 0 bases from V and 1 base from J, with 13 bases between. This CDR3 spans 16 amino acids. Germline assignment: CDR1 SGDLS and CDR2 YYNGEE. CDR3 in amino acids: CASSVGGDRLQETQYF. The CDR3 DNA is TGTGCCAGCAGCGTAGGCGGCGACAGACTCCAAGAGACCCAGTACTTC. Looking up the rest from reference TRBV9 and TRBJ2-5 gives the full variable domain: DSGVTQTPKHLITATGQRVTLRCSPRSGDLSVYWYQQSLDQGLQFLIQYYNGEERAKGNILERFSAQQFPDLHSELNLSSLELGDSALYFCASSVGGDRLQETQYFGPGTRLLVL.

V is TRBV6-1 and J is TRBJ2-7; 9 positions agree with TRBD1. Germline trimming cut 1 base from V and 7 bases from J; bases unmatched to any gene: 11. The CDR3 is made up of 16 amino acids. Germline-derived CDR1 and CDR2 are MNHNS and SASEGT. The CDR3 is CASSEGGTGWIREQYF. The CDR3 DNA follows: TGTGCCAGCAGTGAAGGAGGGACAGGGTGGATTCGGGAGCAGTACTTC.

This clone was detected once. The gene calls are TRBV3-1 (or the pseudogene TRBV3-2) and TRBJ2-1, with 7 bases that match TRBD2. The CDR3 consists of 14 residues. CDR1 is LGHDT and CDR2 is YNNKEL in the germline V gene (reference sequence). Losses at the gene ends were 1 base for V and 10 bases for J; bases not matched to a gene: 7. For the CDR3, the DNA is TGTGCCAGCAGCCAAGTGGGGGGGTACGGAGAGCAGTTCTTC. It yields the protein CASSQVGGYGEQFF.

The chain joins TRBV28 to TRBJ2-1, with TRBD2 as a possible D gene (5 bases). In germline, CDR1 is MDHEN, CDR2 SYDVKM. V was shortened by 7 bases and J by 5 bases, with 12 bases between the two germline ends. This CDR3 has 13 residues. The CDR3 DNA reads as TGTGCCAGCATACGGGGTGTGGACAATGAGCAGTTCTTC. Translating gives CASIRGVDNEQFF.

In DNA form, the CDR3 reads TGTGCCAGCAGTCTGGGACAGGGGGCCCAAGAGACCCAGTACTTC. Translation gives CASSLGQGAQETQYF. The chain combines TRBV6-2 or TRBV6-3 with TRBJ2-5; TRBD1 aligns across 12 bases. Germline V lookup: CDR1 MNHEY, CDR2 SVGEGT. CDR3 length equals 15 residues. V shed 5 bases, J shed 1 base, and the junction held 2 bases outside the gene matches.

This chain connects TRBV7-2 to TRBJ2-2; the match to TRBD2 covers 11 bases. The V gene end was trimmed by 5 bases and the J gene end by 5 bases; junction bases not matched to a gene: 10. CDR3 size: 17 residues. Germline V gene sequence: CDR1 SGHTA, CDR2 FQGNSA. The CDR3 loop reads CASSPRVAGGRTGELFF. The CDR3 region has the DNA TGTGCCAGCAGCCCCAGGGTAGCGGGGGGGCGGACCGGGGAGCTGTTTTTT.

V and J are TRBV2 and TRBJ2-3; 7 nucleotides align to TRBD2. Germline V gene data show CDR1 as SNHLY and CDR2 as FYNNEI. Germline trimming cut 6 bases from V and 2 bases from J; bases unmatched to any gene: 8. This CDR3 has 15 residues. DNA for the CDR3: TGTGCCAGCAGAAGGGAGGGGAGCCCCACAGATACGCAGTATTTT. This translates into CASRREGSPTDTQYF. The whole variable domain, remainder taken from reference TRBV2 and TRBJ2-3, is EPEVTQTPSHQVTQMGQEVILRCVPISNHLYFYWYRQILGQKVEFLVSFYNNEISEKSEIFDDQFSVERPDGSNFTLKIRSTKLEDSAMYFCASRREGSPTDTQYFGPGTRLTVL.

The chain recombines TRBV6-5 with TRBJ1-1; D possibly corresponds to TRBD1 (5 bases). The CDR3 loop spans 13 amino acids. V lost 2 bases to trimming and J lost 4 bases, with 8 bases between them. Germline CDR1 reads MNHEY; CDR2 reads SVGAGI. CDR3 loop: CASSYTGGTEAFF. The CDR3 DNA is TGTGCCAGCAGTTACACCGGGGGCACTGAAGCTTTCTTT.

The chain couples TRBV15 to TRBJ2-2; D ambiguous. V was cut by 5 bases and J by 6 bases, with 10 bases left in between. CDR3 length equals 13 residues. The germline gives CDR1 LNHNV, CDR2 YYDKDF (reference sequence). The CDR3 coding sequence is TGTGCCACCAGCTCCCCGAGCCCCGGGGAGCTGTTTTTT. This sequence encodes CATSSPSPGELFF. The full variable domain, its missing parts supplied by reference TRBV15 and TRBJ2-2, is DAMVIQNPRYQVTQFGKPVTLSCSQTLNHNVMYWYQQKSSQAPKLLFHYYDKDFNNEADTPDNFQSRRPNTSFCFLDIRSPGLGDTAMYLCATSSPSPGELFFGEGSRLTVL.

This clone was observed many times. The chain joins TRBV7-9 to TRBJ2-3, with TRBD2 matching 11 bases. The CDR3 has 14 residues. Germline V gives CDR1 SEHNR, CDR2 FQNEAQ (reference sequence). The ends lost 4 bases at V and 8 bases at J; junction bases unmatched: 5. In nucleotides, the CDR3 is TGTGCCAGCAGCTCCCGACTAGCGGGGCCTACGCAGTATTTT. Residues: CASSSRLAGPTQYF.

This clone was observed a handful of times. The CDR3 spells CASSAATANTEAFF. CDR3 sequence (DNA): TGCGCCAGCAGCGCCGCGACAGCGAACACTGAAGCTTTCTTT. This chain uses TRBV5-1 with TRBJ1-1; possibly TRBD1 for D (5 bases). The CDR3 loop spans 14 amino acids. Trimming took off 4 bases at V and 1 base at J, with 11 bases between the two ends. Germline CDR1 SGHRS, CDR2 YFSETQ.

The rearrangement uses TRBV5-1 and TRBJ2-1; 11 bases agree with TRBD2. CDR3 length equals 15 residues. Looked up from germline, CDR1 is SGHRS and CDR2 is YFSETQ. The trim removed 1 base at V and 4 bases at J, leaving 1 base unmatched. In DNA form, the CDR3 reads TGCGCCAGCAGCTTGACTAGCGGGGGTTACAATGAGCAGTTCTTC. Protein product: CASSLTSGGYNEQFF.

This sequence joins TRBV6-1 and TRBJ1-5; D is ambiguous. This CDR3 has 17 amino acids. V lost 4 bases and J 0 bases, leaving 16 bases between the germline ends. CDR1 and CDR2 (germline): MNHNS, SASEGT. Written as DNA, the CDR3 is TGTGCCAGCAGTGTCACCGGGGTCCTGTATAGCAATCAGCCCCAGCATTTT. Amino acid sequence: CASSVTGVLYSNQPQHF.

CDR3 nucleotides: TGTGCCAGCAGTTACTCGGCTAGCGGCGGGGAGCTGTTTTTT. It is translated as CASSYSASGGELFF. The rearrangement joins TRBV6-6 to TRBJ2-2, with TRBD2 matching over 7 bases. The CDR3 runs to 14 residues. Germline V gives CDR1 MNHNY, CDR2 SVGAGI (reference sequence). Trimming cost V 0 bases and J 7 bases; bases outside gene matches: 2.

The V and J genes are TRBV20-1 and TRBJ2-1; 10 bases align to TRBD2. The CDR3 spans 14 residues. Germline values: CDR1 DFQATT, CDR2 SNEGSKA (reference sequence). V was clipped by 3 bases and J by 8 bases; unmatched bases: 7. CDR3 bases: TGCAGTGCTAGTCCCCCTAGCGGGGGTTATGAGCAGTTCTTC. It encodes CSASPPSGGYEQFF.

The genes are TRBV19 and TRBJ2-1, with D unclear. Germline-derived CDR1 and CDR2 are LNHDA and SQIVND (reference sequence). Between the trimmed V and J ends, which lost 6 bases and 5 bases, there was a span of 5 bases. This CDR3 has 11 residues. CDR3 protein: CASREDNEQFF. The CDR3 DNA sequence: TGTGCCAGTAGAGAGGACAATGAGCAGTTCTTC.

The chain couples TRBV7-2 to TRBJ2-7; perhaps TRBD1 as D (6 bases). With 9 bases removed from V and 4 bases from J, the gap between germline ends came to 16 bases. The germline V gene has CDR1 SGHTA and CDR2 FQGNSA. CDR3 length equals 13 residues. This CDR3 is CASRTASTYEQYF. In DNA form, the CDR3 reads TGTGCCAGTCGGACAGCCTCAACGTACGAGCAGTACTTC. The whole variable domain, filled in from reference TRBV7-2 and TRBJ2-7, reads GAGVSQSPSNKVTEKGKDVELRCDPISGHTALYWYRQSLGQGLEFLIYFQGNSAPDKSGLPSDRFSAERTGGSVSTLTIQRTQQEDSAVYLCASRTASTYEQYFGPGTRLTVT.

The chain has TRBV5-3 and TRBJ2-7, with 8 bases that match TRBD1. TRBV5-3 is filed as an ORF, its function uncertain. V shed 3 bases, J shed 3 bases, and the junction held 14 bases outside the gene matches. The length of the CDR3 is 17 residues. In DNA, the CDR3 is TGTGCCAGAAGCTCCCTATCTTACGGACAGGGAAGCTACGAGCAGTACTTC. Amino acids: CARSSLSYGQGSYEQYF.